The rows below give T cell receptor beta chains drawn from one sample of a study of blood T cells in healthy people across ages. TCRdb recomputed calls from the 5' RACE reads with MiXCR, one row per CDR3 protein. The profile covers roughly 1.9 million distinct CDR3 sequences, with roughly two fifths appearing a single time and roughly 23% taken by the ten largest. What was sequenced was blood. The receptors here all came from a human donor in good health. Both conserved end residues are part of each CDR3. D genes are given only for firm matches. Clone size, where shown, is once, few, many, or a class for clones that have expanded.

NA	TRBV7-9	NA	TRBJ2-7	CASSLAADTSYEQYF	TGTGCCAGCAGCTTAGCTGCGGACACCTCCTACGAGCAGTACTTC
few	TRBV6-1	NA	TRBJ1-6	CASSGRVSAYNSPLHF	TGTGCCAGCAGCGGAAGGGTATCGGCCTATAATTCACCCCTCCACTTT
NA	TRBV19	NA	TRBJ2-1	CASSIRRDPYNEQFF	TGTGCCAGTAGTATAAGGCGGGACCCCTACAATGAGCAGTTCTTC
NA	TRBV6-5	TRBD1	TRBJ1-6	CASSFNPPTAGQPYNSPLHF	TGTGCCAGCAGTTTTAATCCCCCAACCGCGGGACAGCCTTATAATTCACCCCTCCACTTT
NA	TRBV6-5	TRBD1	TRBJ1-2	CASLDRLRYGYTF	TGTGCCAGCTTGGACAGGCTCCGTTATGGCTACACCTTC
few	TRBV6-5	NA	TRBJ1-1	CASSYSIQVNTEAFF	TGTGCCAGCAGTTACTCAATACAGGTTAACACTGAAGCTTTCTTT
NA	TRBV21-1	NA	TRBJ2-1	CASSKLPIQGSSYNEQFF	TGCGCCAGCAGCAAATTACCCATCCAGGGGAGCTCCTACAATGAGCAGTTCTTC
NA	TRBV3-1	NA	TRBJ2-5	CASSRTGPETQYF	TGTGCCAGCAGCCGGACCGGGCCAGAGACCCAGTACTTC
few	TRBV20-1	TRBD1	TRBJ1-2	CSARDFLGAGGDGYTF	TGCAGTGCTAGAGATTTCCTTGGGGCAGGGGGAGATGGCTACACCTTC
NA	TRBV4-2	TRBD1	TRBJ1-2	CASSQVRGTGVYGYTF	TGTGCCAGCAGCCAAGTCCGGGGGACAGGGGTCTATGGCTACACCTTC
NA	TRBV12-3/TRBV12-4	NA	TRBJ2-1	CASSPSAGNSEQFF	TGTGCCAGCAGTCCGAGCGCGGGCAATAGTGAGCAGTTCTTC
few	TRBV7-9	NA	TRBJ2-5	CASSFGLPAYQETQYF	TGTGCCAGCAGCTTTGGTTTGCCAGCGTATCAAGAGACCCAGTACTTC
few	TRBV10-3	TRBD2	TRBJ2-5	CATAGLAGEIQETQYF	TGTGCCACCGCGGGACTAGCGGGGGAAATCCAAGAGACCCAGTACTTC
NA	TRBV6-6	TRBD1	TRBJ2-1	CASRYRQGSNEQFF	TGTGCCAGCAGGTATCGACAGGGTAGTAATGAGCAGTTCTTC
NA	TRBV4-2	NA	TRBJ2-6	CASSQVPVGSAGANVLTF	TGTGCCAGCAGCCAAGTTCCAGTCGGGAGTGCTGGGGCCAACGTCCTGACTTTC
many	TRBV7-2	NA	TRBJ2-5	CASSLRTAQETQYF	TGTGCCAGCAGCCTCCGGACAGCACAAGAGACCCAGTACTTC
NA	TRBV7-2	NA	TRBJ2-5	CASSFAGTRQETQYF	TGTGCCAGCAGCTTCGCCGGGACACGACAAGAGACCCAGTACTTC
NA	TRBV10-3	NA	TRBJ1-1	CAISAGFAGRDTEAFF	TGTGCCATCAGTGCTGGTTTCGCGGGAAGAGACACTGAAGCTTTCTTT
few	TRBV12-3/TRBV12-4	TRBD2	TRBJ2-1	CASRLREGDYNEQFF	TGTGCCAGCAGACTACGGGAGGGGGACTACAATGAGCAGTTCTTC
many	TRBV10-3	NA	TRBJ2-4	CAISDPGSAKNIQYF	TGTGCCATCAGCGATCCCGGTAGTGCCAAAAACATTCAGTACTTC
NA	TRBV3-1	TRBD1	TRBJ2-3	CASSQGGQGEADTQYF	TGTGCCAGCAGCCAGGGAGGACAGGGAGAAGCAGATACGCAGTATTTT
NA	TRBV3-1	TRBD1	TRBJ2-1	CASSITTGVYNEQFF	TGTGCCAGCAGCATAACGACAGGGGTCTACAATGAGCAGTTCTTC
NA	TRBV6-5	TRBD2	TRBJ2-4	CASSYALAGGLAKNIQYF	TGTGCCAGCAGTTACGCCCTAGCGGGGGGGTTGGCCAAAAACATTCAGTACTTC
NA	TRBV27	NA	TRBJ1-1	CASRGLTVNTEAFF	TGTGCCAGCAGGGGGCTAACAGTGAACACTGAAGCTTTCTTT
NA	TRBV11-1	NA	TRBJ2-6	CASSASTRTDTHNEAGANVLTF	TGTGCCAGCAGCGCGTCAACTCGGACAGACACACACAACGAGGCTGGGGCCAACGTCCTGACTTTC
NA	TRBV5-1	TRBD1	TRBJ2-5	CASSDRGSNAEETQYF	TGCGCCAGCAGCGACAGGGGGTCCAACGCGGAGGAGACCCAGTACTTC
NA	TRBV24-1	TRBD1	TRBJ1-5	CATSDSGGVGQPQHF	TGTGCCACCAGTGACTCAGGGGGGGTCGGGCAGCCCCAGCATTTT
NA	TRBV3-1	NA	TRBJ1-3	CASSPLDRRNTIYF	TGTGCCAGCAGCCCCTTGGACAGAAGAAACACCATATATTTT
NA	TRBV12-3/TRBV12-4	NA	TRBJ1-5	CASRLTGFGQPQHF	TGTGCCAGCAGGCTGACAGGATTTGGACAGCCCCAGCATTTT
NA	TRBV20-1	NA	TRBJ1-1	CSARVKNTEAFF	TGCAGTGCTAGAGTGAAGAACACTGAAGCTTTCTTT
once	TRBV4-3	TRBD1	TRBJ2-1	CASSQDYRQGENEQFF	TGCGCCAGCAGCCAAGATTATCGACAGGGAGAGAATGAGCAGTTCTTC
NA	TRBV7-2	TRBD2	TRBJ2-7	CASSLRDYIYEQYF	TGTGCCAGCAGCTTAAGGGACTACATCTACGAGCAGTACTTC
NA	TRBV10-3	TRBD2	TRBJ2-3	CAIAGGPDTQYF	TGTGCCATAGCGGGGGGCCCAGATACGCAGTATTTT
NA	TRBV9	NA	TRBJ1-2	CASSVDQGPLLPSYGYTF	TGTGCCAGCAGCGTAGATCAGGGGCCCCTATTACCATCATATGGCTACACCTTC
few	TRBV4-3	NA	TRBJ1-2	CASSLRWSNYGYTF	TGCGCCAGCAGCCTCAGGTGGTCTAACTATGGCTACACCTTC
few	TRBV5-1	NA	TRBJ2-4	CASSSAILGPKGAEQYF	TGCGCCAGCAGCTCAGCTATTTTAGGGCCAAAAGGAGCTGAGCAGTACTTC
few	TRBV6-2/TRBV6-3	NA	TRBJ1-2	CAVVEGPWTGYTF	TGTGCCGTCGTCGAAGGACCTTGGACTGGCTACACCTTC
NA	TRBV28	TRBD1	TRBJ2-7	CASRSTGGAAYEQYF	TGTGCCAGCAGATCGACAGGGGGCGCGGCCTACGAGCAGTACTTC
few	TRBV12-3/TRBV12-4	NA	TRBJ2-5	CASSPEGKETQYF	TGTGCCAGCAGTCCCGAGGGCAAAGAGACCCAGTACTTC
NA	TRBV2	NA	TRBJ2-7	CASTPRPYGQYF	TGTGCCAGCACTCCCCGGCCGTACGGGCAGTACTTC
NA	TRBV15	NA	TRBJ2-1	CATSSRYNEQFF	TGTGCCACCAGTTCCCGCTACAATGAGCAGTTCTTC